This is a list of T cell receptor beta chains from one sample in a study of blood T cells in healthy people across ages. TCRdb analysed the 5' RACE reads with MiXCR anew, one entry per CDR3 protein. The table lists about 800,000 distinct CDR3 sequences, about 25% of them singletons. This sample also belongs to another study, concerning T cells of mothers and their children.

The sample was blood. Receptor source: a boy between 10 and 17 years old in good health. The conserved cysteine and the conserved F or W are not part of the CDR3 here.

TRBJ2-5 TRBV20-1 SALSGGTSSSSWETQY
TRBJ1-2 TRBV27 ASSTGWSYGYT
TRBJ2-7 TRBV5-5 ASSLAGTLDKDEQY
TRBJ1-6 TRBV7-9 ASSLRGFESPLH
TRBJ2-5 TRBV7-2 ASSIQWPETQY
TRBJ1-5 TRBV15 ATSPGGSNQPQH
TRBJ2-1 TRBV6-1 ASSRQDSSYNEQF
TRBJ2-4 TRBV4-3 ASSQEWGTALGIQY
TRBJ1-3 TRBV7-9 AHGRSNSGNTIY
TRBJ2-2 TRBV5-5 ASSFDSTNTGELF
TRBJ1-2 TRBV29-1 SVDGGPGEIGFYGYT
TRBJ1-4 TRBV12-3/TRBV12-4 ASRTGRNEKLF
TRBJ1-1 TRBV6-4 ASSEGDRAEAF
TRBJ1-4 TRBV20-1 SASLGGENEKLF
TRBJ1-4 TRBV7-9 ASSRPGRNNEKLF
TRBJ1-1 TRBV20-1 SVQGSPEAF
TRBJ2-3 TRBV20-1 SARPIETGVGDTQY
TRBJ2-7 TRBV28 ASSLNGIGGGTGMSSYEQY
TRBJ1-2 TRBV27 ASSPAMKKANYGYT
NA TRBV6-6 ASVRELNEQF
TRBJ2-3 TRBV7-9 ASSKSPGAGPTTDTQY
NA TRBV27 ASQWAGGTTYEQY
TRBJ2-5 TRBV18 ASSPVRGEWETQY
TRBJ2-7 TRBV18 ASSLGLANAYEQY
TRBJ1-5 TRBV7-2 ASSLGSYSNQPQH
TRBJ2-7 TRBV6-1 ASSELEASSYEQY
TRBJ1-5 TRBV19 ASSMVRGLGGNQPQH